This T cell receptor beta chain came from a study of cytomegalovirus exposure and HLA in healthy donors. Losses at the gene ends were 4 bases for V and 1 base for J; bases not matched to a gene: 3. CDR1 SGHVS and CDR2 FNYEAQ come from the germline V gene. CDR3 length equals 15 residues. This clone was counted a single time. Its cognate antigen is unknown. 13 Jbeta primers and 60 Vbeta primers were used for the PCR. The assay was immunoSEQ multiplex PCR, and TCRdb's table has in-frame clones only and misses some. The table includes approximately 190,000 clones, about 86% detected once. Study-wide points: The study had only CMV serostatus as immune exposure information. In an earlier analysis, about 87% or about 30%: the productive usage of most TCR beta V segments.

The sample consisted of PBMCs. The sequence derives from a woman aged 18 to 35 in good health and CMV-seropositive. V is TRBV7-6 and J is TRBJ2-5, with 10 bases aligning to TRBD2. The CDR3, as DNA: TGTGCCAGCAGCTCCCAGCGGGGGGGCCAAGAGACCCAGTACTTC. Translated: CASSSQRGGQETQYF.